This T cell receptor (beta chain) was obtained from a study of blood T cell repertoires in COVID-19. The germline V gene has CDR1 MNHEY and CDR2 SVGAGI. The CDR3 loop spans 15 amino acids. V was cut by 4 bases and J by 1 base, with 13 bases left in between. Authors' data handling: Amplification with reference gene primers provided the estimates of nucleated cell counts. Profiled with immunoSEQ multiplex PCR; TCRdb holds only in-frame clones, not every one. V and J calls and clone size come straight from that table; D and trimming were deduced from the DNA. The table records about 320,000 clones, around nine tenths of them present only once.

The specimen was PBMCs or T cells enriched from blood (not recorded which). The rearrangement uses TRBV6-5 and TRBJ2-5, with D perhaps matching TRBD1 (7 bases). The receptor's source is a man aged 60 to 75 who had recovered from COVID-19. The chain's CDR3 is CASSLRGQTQETQYF. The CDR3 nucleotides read TGTGCCAGCAGTTTGCGGGGACAGACCCAAGAGACCCAGTACTTC.